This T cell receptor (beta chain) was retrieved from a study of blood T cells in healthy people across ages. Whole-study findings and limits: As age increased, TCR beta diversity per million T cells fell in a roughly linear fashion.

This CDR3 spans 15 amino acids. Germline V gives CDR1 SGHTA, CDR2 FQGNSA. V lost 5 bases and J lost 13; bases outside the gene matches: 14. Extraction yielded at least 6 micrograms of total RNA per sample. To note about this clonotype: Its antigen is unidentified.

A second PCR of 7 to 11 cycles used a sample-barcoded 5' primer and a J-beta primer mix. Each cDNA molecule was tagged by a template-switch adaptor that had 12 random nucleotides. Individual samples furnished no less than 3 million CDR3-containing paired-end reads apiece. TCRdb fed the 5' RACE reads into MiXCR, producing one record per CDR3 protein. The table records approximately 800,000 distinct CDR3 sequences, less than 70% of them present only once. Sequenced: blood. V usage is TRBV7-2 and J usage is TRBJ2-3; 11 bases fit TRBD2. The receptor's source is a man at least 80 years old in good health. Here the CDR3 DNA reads TGTGCCAGCAGCCCCGGGACTAGCGGTCCCTCTCCGAAGTATTTT. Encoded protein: CASSPGTSGPSPKYF. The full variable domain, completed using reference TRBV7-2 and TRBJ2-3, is GAGVSQSPSNKVTEKGKDVELRCDPISGHTALYWYRQSLGQGLEFLIYFQGNSAPDKSGLPSDRFSAERTGGSVSTLTIQRTQQEDSAVYLCASSPGTSGPSPKYFGPGTRLTVL.